What follows are 23 T cell receptor beta chains derived from one specimen sequenced in a study of metastatic and nonmetastatic thyroid tumors. Before thyroid surgery, none of the patients had received any treatment. TCRdb re-called the PCR reads via MiXCR. The sample holds around 53,000 clones, roughly 22% seen once. Sequencing used blood. These receptors were taken from a female donor with papillary thyroid cancer or a benign thyroid nodule (not recorded which). Some clones in this sample may be carry-over from other donors' samples.

This clone was picked up many times. The chain carries TRBV12-3 or TRBV12-4 and TRBJ2-2; TRBD1 matches at 7 bases. The ends lost 2 bases at V and 0 bases at J; junction bases unmatched: 9. The CDR3 is 18 amino acids. The CDR3 is CASSLSWDSHTNTGELFF. The CDR3, as DNA: TGTGCCAGCAGTTTATCGTGGGACAGCCATACGAACACCGGGGAGCTGTTTTTT.

This clone was detected many times. The J gene is TRBJ2-1, the V gene TRBV5-1; no firm D call. Trimming cost V 5 bases and J 3 bases, with 12 bases left between them. The CDR3 sequence is 14 residues long. Germline V gene lookup returns CDR1 SGHRS and CDR2 YFSETQ. The DNA of the CDR3 is TGCGCCAGCAGACTCCTCGGTCACTACAATGAGCAGTTCTTC. It yields the protein CASRLLGHYNEQFF.

This clone was detected ten times or more. The V call is TRBV6-1, the J call TRBJ2-7; 9 bases map to TRBD2. The CDR3 totals 15 residues. Trimming at V came to 0 bases and at J to 7 bases, leaving 7 bases not matched to a gene. Germline assignment: CDR1 MNHNS and CDR2 SASEGT. The CDR3 coding sequence is TGTGCCAGCAGTGAAGCCGGTAGCGGGAGAGAAGAGCAGTACTTC. Its translation: CASSEAGSGREEQYF.

This clone was seen repeatedly, ten times or more. The rearrangement links TRBV6-1 to TRBJ2-7; 8 nucleotides line up with TRBD1. The CDR3 consists of 14 residues. V lost 6 bases to trimming and J lost 2 bases; unmatched junction nucleotides: 6. Germline V lookup: CDR1 MNHNS, CDR2 SASEGT. This chain's CDR3 is CASSWDRQTYEQYF. CDR3 DNA: TGTGCCAGCAGCTGGGACAGGCAAACCTACGAGCAGTACTTC.

This clone was counted ten times or more. The V gene is TRBV12-3 or TRBV12-4, the J gene TRBJ2-2; 7 bases agree with TRBD1. This CDR3 has 14 residues. Unmatched junction bases numbered 7, after V lost 8 bases and J lost 4 bases. CDR3 coding DNA: TGTGCCAGCGGTCGACAGGGAACCACCGGGGAGCTGTTTTTT. Its translation: CASGRQGTTGELFF.

This clone was recorded at least ten times. A much bigger clone sits one base away, suggesting this may be a read error. The chain employs TRBV4-2 and TRBJ2-2, with D possibly matching TRBD2 (5 bases). This CDR3 has 17 residues. CDR1 is LGHNA, CDR2 YNFKEQ, per germline. CDR3 residues: CASTPKPLQANTGELSF. CDR3 in DNA: TGTGCCAGCACACCGAAACCGTTGCAGGCGAACACCGGGGAGCTGTCTTTT.

This clone was found many times. This chain uses TRBV2 with TRBJ1-3; 7 bases map to TRBD1. CDR3 length: 14 residues. V trimming: 9 bases; J trimming: 0 bases; junction bases outside the gene matches: 5. CDR1 and CDR2 (germline): SNHLY, FYNNEI. The CDR3 is CARNTGDSGNTIYF. CDR3 sequence (DNA): TGTGCCAGAAATACAGGGGACTCTGGAAACACCATATATTTT.

In this sample, this clone turned up once. V gene TRBV11-2 combines with J gene TRBJ2-7; 7 bases are shared with TRBD1. Germline V gene lookup returns CDR1 SGHAT and CDR2 FQNNGV. V lost 6 bases and J lost 6; bases outside the gene matches: 8. This CDR3 spans 13 amino acids. The CDR3 sequence is CASRLQGSCEQYF. The CDR3 bases are TGTGCCAGCAGACTACAGGGGTCGTGCGAGCAGTACTTC.

This clone was recorded at least ten times. The sample has other DNA sequences that encode this CDR3 too. The J gene is TRBJ1-2, the V gene TRBV2; 9 bases match TRBD1. V shed 2 bases, J shed 6 bases, and the junction held 10 bases outside the gene matches. CDR3 length equals 16 residues. Germline V lookup: CDR1 SNHLY, CDR2 FYNNEI. DNA of the CDR3: TGTGCCAGCAGTGAACGCCCCGGAAGACAGGGGGATGGCTACACCTTC. Translated, it gives CASSERPGRQGDGYTF.

This clone was seen a few times. This may arise from a read error, as a much more abundant clone is one base away. The gene calls are TRBV20-1 and TRBJ2-6; D not certain. There are 15 residues in the CDR3. From germline, CDR1 is DFQATT and CDR2 SNEGSKA (reference sequence). Trimming removed 1 base from V and 5 bases from J, with 12 bases in between. The CDR3 loop reads CSARGGSAWANVLTF. CDR3 bases: TGCAGTGCTAGAGGTGGATCTGCTTGGGCCAACGTCCTGACTTTC.

This clone has at least ten counts. The chain joins TRBV9 to TRBJ2-5; D not certain. The germline V and J ends were trimmed by 4 bases and 4 bases, with 17 bases remaining between them. Germline CDR1 SGDLS, CDR2 YYNGEE. This CDR3 has 15 amino acids. The CDR3 region is CASSSDRASGETQYF. The CDR3 bases are TGTGCCAGCAGCAGCGATCGGGCCTCGGGAGAGACCCAGTACTTC.

This clone showed up many times. V and J are TRBV7-3 and TRBJ2-1, with D perhaps TRBD2 (5 bases). CDR1 is SGHTA and CDR2 is FQGTGA in the germline V gene. V lost 5 bases and J lost 9, with 17 bases in between. The CDR3 loop spans 14 amino acids. The CDR3: CASSPGLVAGEQFF. DNA for the CDR3: TGTGCCAGCAGCCCAGGACTGGTGGCGGGTGAGCAGTTCTTC.

In this sample, this clone turned up many times. The chain uses TRBV10-3 and TRBJ2-6, with 8 bases that match TRBD1. V lost 6 bases to trimming and J lost 4 bases; unmatched junction nucleotides: 5. Germline V gene lookup returns CDR1 ENHRY and CDR2 SYGVKD. The CDR3 covers 15 residues. CDR3 sequence (DNA): TGTGCCATCAGGGACAGGGTGACAGGGGCCAACGTCCTGACTTTC. Residues: CAIRDRVTGANVLTF.

In regard to this clone: A much larger clone differs from this one at a single base, so this may be a read error. The J gene is TRBJ2-7, the V gene TRBV29-1, with unresolved D. The CDR3 is made up of 14 amino acids. Germline loops: CDR1 SQVTM, CDR2 ANQGSEA. The CDR3 reads CIARTTESSYEQYF. The CDR3, as DNA: TGCATCGCCCGGACCACAGAGAGCTCCTACGAGCAGTACTTC.

This clone was observed at least ten times. The rearrangement uses TRBV6-5 and TRBJ2-3, with unresolved D. Trimming pared 0 bases from V and 4 bases from J, leaving 11 bases between. Per germline, CDR1 MNHEY and CDR2 SVGAGI. This CDR3 has 15 residues. The CDR3 DNA reads as TGTGCCAGCAGTTACTCGCCTGAGCCAGCAGATACGCAGTATTTT. This encodes CASSYSPEPADTQYF.

This clone has just a few counts. A much bigger clone sits one base away, suggesting this may be a read error. The same CDR3 arises from other DNA sequences in this sample as well. The V call is TRBV6-4, the J call TRBJ2-2, with D perhaps TRBD2 (6 bases). Trimming cost V 0 bases and J 1 base, with 6 bases left between them. From germline, CDR1 is MRHNA and CDR2 SNTAGT. The CDR3 covers 15 residues. The CDR3 here is CASSDSGGNTGELFF. CDR3 DNA: TGTGCCAGCAGTGACTCCGGGGGGAACACCGGGGAGCTGTTTTTT.

This clone was seen repeatedly, ten times or more. The CDR3 sequence is CASRAGGAPRMGQPQHF. The DNA of the CDR3 is TGTGCCAGCAGGGCGGGGGGGGCCCCGAGGATGGGTCAGCCCCAGCATTTT. This rearrangement joins TRBV2 to TRBJ1-5, with a possible D match to TRBD1 (6 bases). V was pared by 6 bases and J by 6 bases, with 24 bases between. CDR3 length equals 17 residues. Germline V gene sequence: CDR1 SNHLY, CDR2 FYNNEI.

The CDR3 sequence: CACAGSYEQYF. In nucleotides, the CDR3 is TGTGCCTGCGCGGGAAGTTACGAGCAGTACTTC. This chain connects TRBV30 to TRBJ2-7; a weak D match, TRBD2 (6 bases). The CDR3 is 11 residues long. The germline V gene has CDR1 GTSNPN and CDR2 SVGIG (reference sequence). Deletions cut 6 bases from V and 4 bases from J, with 10 bases between.

The gene calls are TRBV29-1 and TRBJ2-5; the match to TRBD2 covers 10 bases. The trim removed 6 bases at V and 3 bases at J, leaving 7 bases unmatched. CDR1 is SQVTM, CDR2 ANQGSEA, per germline. The CDR3 has 14 amino acids. The DNA of the CDR3 is TGCAGCGTGATCCTCACTAGCGGGAAAGAGACCCAGTACTTC. Its protein is CSVILTSGKETQYF. Filled out from reference TRBV29-1 and TRBJ2-5, the complete variable domain reads SAVISQKPSRDICQRGTSLTIQCQVDSQVTMMFWYRQQPGQSLTLIATANQGSEATYESGFVIDKFPISRPNLTFSTLTVSNMSPEDSSIYLCSVILTSGKETQYFGPGTRLLVL.

This clone was picked up many times. This chain connects TRBV9 to TRBJ2-2; no definite D call. The CDR3 consists of 14 residues. Germline assignment: CDR1 SGDLS and CDR2 YYNGEE. V was shortened by 3 bases and J by 6 bases, with 12 bases between the two germline ends. CDR3 DNA: TGTGCCAGCAGCGGAGAGTTTCAATCCGGGGAGCTGTTTTTT. It translates to CASSGEFQSGELFF. The complete variable domain, with remaining parts taken from reference TRBV9 and TRBJ2-2, reads DSGVTQTPKHLITATGQRVTLRCSPRSGDLSVYWYQQSLDQGLQFLIQYYNGEERAKGNILERFSAQQFPDLHSELNLSSLELGDSALYFCASSGEFQSGELFFGEGSRLTVL.

This clone appeared a few times. This clone may be a read error of a much larger clone one base away. The chain has TRBV27 and TRBJ2-2; D is ambiguous. Trimming shortened V by 0 bases and J by 5 bases, and 16 bases separated the two germline ends. The CDR3 sequence is 17 residues long. Germline V CDR1 and CDR2: MNHEY, SMNVEV (reference sequence). The CDR3 DNA reads TGTGCCAGCAGTTTATCCGGGCCTTCCTTTGTGACCGGGGAGCTGTTTTTT. It codes for CASSLSGPSFVTGELFF.

By share, this clone counts as medium-sized. V usage is TRBV20-1 and J usage is TRBJ2-7; 8 nucleotides align to TRBD2. The CDR3 is 15 amino acids. Germline lookup yields CDR1 DFQATT and CDR2 SNEGSKA (reference sequence). V dropped 6 bases and J dropped 3; count of bases not matched to a gene: 13. CDR3 nucleotides: TGCAGTGCCCACCGGGGGGGCAGGGCGAGCTACGAGCAGTACTTC. Translating gives CSAHRGGRASYEQYF.

V gene TRBV11-1 combines with J gene TRBJ2-3; D gene unclear. Trimming pared 1 base from V and 1 base from J, leaving 9 bases between. CDR3 length: 15 amino acids. Germline CDR1 and CDR2: SGHAT and FQDESV (reference sequence). CDR3 sequence (DNA): TGTGCCAGCAGCTTAGATGGTAGTTGCACAGATACGCAGTATTTT. This translates into CASSLDGSCTDTQYF. Full variable domain (rest looked up from reference TRBV11-1 and TRBJ2-3): EAEVAQSPRYKITEKSQAVAFWCDPISGHATLYWYRQILGQGPELLVQFQDESVVDDSQLPKDRFSAERLKGVDSTLKIQPAELGDSAMYLCASSLDGSCTDTQYFGPGTRLTVL.